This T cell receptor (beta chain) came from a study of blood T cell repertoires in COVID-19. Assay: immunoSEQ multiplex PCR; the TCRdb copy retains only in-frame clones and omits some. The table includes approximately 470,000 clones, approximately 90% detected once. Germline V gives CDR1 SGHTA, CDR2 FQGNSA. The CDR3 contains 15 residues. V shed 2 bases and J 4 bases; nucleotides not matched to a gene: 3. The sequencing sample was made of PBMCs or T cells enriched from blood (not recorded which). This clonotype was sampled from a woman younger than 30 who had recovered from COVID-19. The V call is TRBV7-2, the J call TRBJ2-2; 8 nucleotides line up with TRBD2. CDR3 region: CASSLNGGGTGELFF. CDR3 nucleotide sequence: TGTGCCAGCAGCTTAAACGGGGGGGGCACCGGGGAGCTGTTTTTT.